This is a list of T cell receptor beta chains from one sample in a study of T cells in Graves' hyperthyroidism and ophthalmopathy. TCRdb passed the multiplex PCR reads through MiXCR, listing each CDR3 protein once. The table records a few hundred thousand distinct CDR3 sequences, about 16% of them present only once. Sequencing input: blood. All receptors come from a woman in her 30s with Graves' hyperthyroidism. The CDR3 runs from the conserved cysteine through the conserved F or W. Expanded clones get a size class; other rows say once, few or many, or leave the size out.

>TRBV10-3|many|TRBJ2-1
CAISDKAGTFGDEQFF
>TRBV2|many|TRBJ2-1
CASSVLAGENEQFF
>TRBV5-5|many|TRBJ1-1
CASSSDNMNTEAFF
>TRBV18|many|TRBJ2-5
CASSPMGQETQYF
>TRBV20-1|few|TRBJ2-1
CSALAGAYSYNEQFF
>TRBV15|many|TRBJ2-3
CATSRPGTRSTDTQYF
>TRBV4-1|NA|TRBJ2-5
CASSQDEGSGRAGETQYF
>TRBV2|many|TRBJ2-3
CASSRLAVRTDTQYF
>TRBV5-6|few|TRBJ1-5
CASSFFGSNNQPQHF
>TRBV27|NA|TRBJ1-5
CASSPAWGQGGNQPQHF
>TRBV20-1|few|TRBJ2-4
CSASRDSKSRYF
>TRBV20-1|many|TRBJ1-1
CSAAQGNTEAFF
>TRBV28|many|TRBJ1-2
CASSFFMSYTF
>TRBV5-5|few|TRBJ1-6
CASSPDTFSYNSPLHF
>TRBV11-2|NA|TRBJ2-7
CASSSVDRGAYEQYF
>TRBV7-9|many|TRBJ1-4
CASSSGQGREKLFF
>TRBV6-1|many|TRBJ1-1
CASSTRQTLNTEAFF
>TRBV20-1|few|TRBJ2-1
CSAPGLAVNNEQFF
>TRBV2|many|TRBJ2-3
CASSRREIGTDTQYF
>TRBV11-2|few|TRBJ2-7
CASSDLQGYNEQYF
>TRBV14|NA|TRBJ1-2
CASSQATGITYGYTF
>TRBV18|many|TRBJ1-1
CASSPAGAMNTEAFF
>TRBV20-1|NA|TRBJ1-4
CSAKTGGDEKLFF
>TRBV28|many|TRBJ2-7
CATSRYPGTGGYEQYF
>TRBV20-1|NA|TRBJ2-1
CSAEHGLAGPGQFF
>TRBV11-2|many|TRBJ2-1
CASTTVYRGQGPGDEQFF
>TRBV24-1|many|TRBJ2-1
CATSETGYNEQFF
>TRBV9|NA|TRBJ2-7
CASSATGTPAGEQYF
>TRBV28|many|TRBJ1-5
CASSLSGASQPQHF
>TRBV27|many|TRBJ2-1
CASRPVAVTYNEQFF
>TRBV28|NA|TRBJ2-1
CASSWPKAGVFDEQFF
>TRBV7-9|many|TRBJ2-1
CASSLVPGTSAYNEQFF
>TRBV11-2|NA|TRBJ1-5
CASSLGDRGSNQPQHF
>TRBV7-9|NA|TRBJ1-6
CASSLVGGYSPLHF
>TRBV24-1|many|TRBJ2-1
CATSDPLALEPYNEQFF
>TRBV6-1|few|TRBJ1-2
CASSSKGLDYYGYTF
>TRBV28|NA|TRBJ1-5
CASSLPYRTRSNQPQHF
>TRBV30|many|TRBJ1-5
CAWSNRDNQPQHF
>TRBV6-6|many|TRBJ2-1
CASSYSRGFNEQFF
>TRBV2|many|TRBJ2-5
CASSVGTSGPMKTQYF
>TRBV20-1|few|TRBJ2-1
CSARDPSGSGDEQFF
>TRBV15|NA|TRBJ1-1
CATSREVAEAFF
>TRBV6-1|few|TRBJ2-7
CATQAEGTYEQYF
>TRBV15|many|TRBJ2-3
CATSSRLSHRGASDTQYF
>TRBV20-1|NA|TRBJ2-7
CSAEKEKAYEQYF
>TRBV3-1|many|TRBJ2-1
CASSPPNGQVGEDYNEQFF
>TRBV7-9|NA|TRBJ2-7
CASSLGISAGDSEQYF
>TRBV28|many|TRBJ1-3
CASSLSRGRAGNTIYF
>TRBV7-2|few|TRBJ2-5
CASSLSTSGTSGADQETQYF
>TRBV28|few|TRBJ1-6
CAAWSVARPYNSPLHF
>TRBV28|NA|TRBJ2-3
CASSSGQVGTDTQYF
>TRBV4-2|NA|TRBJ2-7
CASSQDPSGRGVITAREQYF
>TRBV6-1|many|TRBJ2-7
CASSWGLESYEQYF
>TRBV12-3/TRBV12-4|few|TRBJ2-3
CASSFQLRSTDTQYF
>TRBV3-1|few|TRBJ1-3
CASSQGRGQLSGNTIYF
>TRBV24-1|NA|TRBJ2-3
CATSDLGQGTDTQYF
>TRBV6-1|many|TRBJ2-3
CASSVGASGNTDTQYF
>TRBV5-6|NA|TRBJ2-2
CASSPRWGGGELFF